The text below deals with one TCR beta chain. What it recognizes is unknown. Time point of the sample: after dendritic cell vaccination, including at tumor progression/relapse. Before vaccination, two weeks after the third vaccination, and at progression, PBMC were collected. This CDR3 comprises 12 residues. Germline lookup yields CDR1 SGHRS and CDR2 YFSETQ. V was clipped by 4 bases and J by 6 bases, with 11 bases between them. Amplification used 60 V beta primers and 13 J beta primers. Sequencing was performed with immunoSEQ multiplex PCR; in TCRdb, only in-frame clones are kept and a portion is missing. The repertoire holds over 65,000 clones, with about 85% as singletons. The data originate from a study of glioma-infiltrating T cells after dendritic cell vaccination. Study-wide results and caveats: Only a small number of patients had complete blood and tumor samples.

V and J are TRBV5-1 and TRBJ2-7, with D maybe TRBD2 (6 bases). The material sequenced was blood, taken after dendritic cell vaccination. This receptor was obtained from a human donor with glioblastoma. The CDR3 bases are TGCGCCAGCAGCCCCGGCGGGGTCGAGCAGTACTTC. Protein: CASSPGGVEQYF.